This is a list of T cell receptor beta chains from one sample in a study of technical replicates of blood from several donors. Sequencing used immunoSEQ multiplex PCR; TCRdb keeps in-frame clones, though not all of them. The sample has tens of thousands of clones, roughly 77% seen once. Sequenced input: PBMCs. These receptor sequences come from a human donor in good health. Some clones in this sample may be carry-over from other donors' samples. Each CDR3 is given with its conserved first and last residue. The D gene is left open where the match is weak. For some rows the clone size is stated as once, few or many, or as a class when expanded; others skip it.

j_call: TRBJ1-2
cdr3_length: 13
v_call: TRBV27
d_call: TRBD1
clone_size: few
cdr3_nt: TGTGCCAGCATCGGGGACAGGGCTTTAGGCTACACCTTC
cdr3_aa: CASIGDRALGYTF

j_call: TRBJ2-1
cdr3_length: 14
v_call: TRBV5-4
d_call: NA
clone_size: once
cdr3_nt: TGTGCCAGCAGCCCTGCCCGATATAGCAATGAGCAGTTCTTC
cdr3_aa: CASSPARYSNEQFF

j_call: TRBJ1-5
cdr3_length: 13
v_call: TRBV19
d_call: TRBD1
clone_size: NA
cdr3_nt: TGTGCCAGTAGTACAGGGGGCCGGCAGCCCCAGCATTTT
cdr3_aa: CASSTGGRQPQHF

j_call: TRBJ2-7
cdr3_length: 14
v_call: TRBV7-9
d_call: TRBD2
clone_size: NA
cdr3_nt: TGTGCCAGCAGCTCCTCGGGGGGGCCGGGGGAGCAGTACTTC
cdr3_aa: CASSSSGGPGEQYF

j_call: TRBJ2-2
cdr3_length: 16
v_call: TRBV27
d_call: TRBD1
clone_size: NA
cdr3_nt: TGTGCCAGCAGTCAGCGGACAGGGTCGGACACCGGGGAGCTGTTTTTT
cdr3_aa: CASSQRTGSDTGELFF

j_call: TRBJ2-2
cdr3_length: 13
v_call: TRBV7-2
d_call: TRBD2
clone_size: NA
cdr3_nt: TGTGCCTCCGGGCGGGGGGTCACCGGGGAGCTGTTTTTT
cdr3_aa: CASGRGVTGELFF

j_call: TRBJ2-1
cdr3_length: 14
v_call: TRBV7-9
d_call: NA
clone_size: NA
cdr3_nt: TGTGCCAGCACGCCCTATAGCTCCTACAATGAGCAGTTCTTC
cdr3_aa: CASTPYSSYNEQFF

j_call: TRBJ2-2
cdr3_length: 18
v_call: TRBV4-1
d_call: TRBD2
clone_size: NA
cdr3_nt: TGCGCCAGCAGCCGCTGGACTAGCGGGGAATCGGACACCGGGGAGCTGTTTTTT
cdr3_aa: CASSRWTSGESDTGELFF

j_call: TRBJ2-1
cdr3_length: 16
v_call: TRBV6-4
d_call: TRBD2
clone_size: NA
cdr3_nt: TGTGCCAGCAGTGACGGGGTTGGCGGGGGGCCCAATGAGCAGTTCTTC
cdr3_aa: CASSDGVGGGPNEQFF

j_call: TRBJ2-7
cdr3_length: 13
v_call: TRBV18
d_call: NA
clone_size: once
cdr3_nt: TGTGCCAGCTCCCGCGGCAATTCCTACGAGCAGTACTTC
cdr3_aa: CASSRGNSYEQYF

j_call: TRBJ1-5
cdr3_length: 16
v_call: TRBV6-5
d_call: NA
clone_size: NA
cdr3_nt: TGTGCCAGCAGTTATGGACAGCTAAATAGCAATCAGCCCCAGCATTTT
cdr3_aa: CASSYGQLNSNQPQHF

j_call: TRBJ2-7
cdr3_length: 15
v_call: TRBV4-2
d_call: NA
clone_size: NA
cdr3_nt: TGTGCCAGCAGCCAAGAAAGCCAGGGATACTACGAGCAGTACTTC
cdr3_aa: CASSQESQGYYEQYF

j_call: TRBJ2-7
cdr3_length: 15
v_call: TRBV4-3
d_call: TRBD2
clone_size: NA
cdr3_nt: TGCGCCAGCAGCCAAGCTAGCGGGAGCGCTTACGAGCAGTACTTC
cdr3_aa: CASSQASGSAYEQYF

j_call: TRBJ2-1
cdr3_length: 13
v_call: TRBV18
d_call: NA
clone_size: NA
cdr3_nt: TGTGCCAGCTCACTGGCAGGGCTGAATGAGCAGTTCTTC
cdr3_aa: CASSLAGLNEQFF

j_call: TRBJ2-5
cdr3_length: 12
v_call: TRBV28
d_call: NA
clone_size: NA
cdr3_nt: TGTGCCAGCAAGGTTACCGGGGAGACCCAGTACTTC
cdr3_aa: CASKVTGETQYF

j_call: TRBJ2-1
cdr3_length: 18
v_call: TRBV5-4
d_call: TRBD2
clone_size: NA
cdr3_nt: TGTGCCAGCAGCTTTCCCAGCGGGAGGTTTAATTCCTACAATGAGCAGTTCTTC
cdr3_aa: CASSFPSGRFNSYNEQFF

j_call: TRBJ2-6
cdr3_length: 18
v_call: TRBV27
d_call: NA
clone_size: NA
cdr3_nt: TGTGCCAGCAGTTCATCCTTCCTTTACTCCTCTGGGGCCAACGTCCTGACTTTC
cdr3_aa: CASSSSFLYSSGANVLTF

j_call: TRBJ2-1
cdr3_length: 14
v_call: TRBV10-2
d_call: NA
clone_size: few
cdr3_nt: TGCGCCAGCGGGAGGGGGGGGCTCAACAATGAGCAGTTCTTC
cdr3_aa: CASGRGGLNNEQFF

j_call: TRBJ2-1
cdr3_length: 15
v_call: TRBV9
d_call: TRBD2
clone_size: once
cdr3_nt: TGTGCCAGCAGCGTAGCAGTCGGACTAGTGAATGAGCAGTTCTTC
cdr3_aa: CASSVAVGLVNEQFF

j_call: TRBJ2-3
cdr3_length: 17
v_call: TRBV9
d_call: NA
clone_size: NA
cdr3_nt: TGTGCCAGCAGCTTTTCCCCCAGGACAAGTCAGACAGATACGCAGTATTTT
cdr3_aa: CASSFSPRTSQTDTQYF

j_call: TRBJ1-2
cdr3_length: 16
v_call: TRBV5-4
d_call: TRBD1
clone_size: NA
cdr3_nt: TGTGCCAGCAGCGCAAGCACCGGGACAGGGTCGTATGGCTACACCTTC
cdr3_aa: CASSASTGTGSYGYTF

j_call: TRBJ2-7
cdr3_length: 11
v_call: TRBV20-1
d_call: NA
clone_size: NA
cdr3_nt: TGCAGTGCTAGTACGGAGTACGAGCAGTACTTC
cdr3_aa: CSASTEYEQYF

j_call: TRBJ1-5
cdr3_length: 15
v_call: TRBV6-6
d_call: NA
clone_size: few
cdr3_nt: TGTGCCAGCAGTTACGTACAGGGTGGCAATCAGCCCCAGCATTTT
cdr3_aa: CASSYVQGGNQPQHF

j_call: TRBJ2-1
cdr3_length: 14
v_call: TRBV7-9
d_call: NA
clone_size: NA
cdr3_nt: TGTGCCAGCAGCTTACCCTGGGGGCCCAATGAGCAGTTCTTC
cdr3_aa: CASSLPWGPNEQFF

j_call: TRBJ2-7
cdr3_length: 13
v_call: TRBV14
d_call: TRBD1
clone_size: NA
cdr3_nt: TGTGCCAGCAGCCAAACACAGGGGGCCGAGCAGTACTTC
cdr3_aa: CASSQTQGAEQYF

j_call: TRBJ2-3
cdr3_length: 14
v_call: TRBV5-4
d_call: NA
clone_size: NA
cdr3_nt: TGTGCCAGCAGCTTAGACAGATTCACAGATACGCAGTATTTT
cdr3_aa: CASSLDRFTDTQYF

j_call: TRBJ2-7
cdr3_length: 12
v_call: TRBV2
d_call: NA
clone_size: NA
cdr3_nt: TGTGCCAGCAGTGGTGACAGTCGTGAGCAGTACTTC
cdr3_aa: CASSGDSREQYF

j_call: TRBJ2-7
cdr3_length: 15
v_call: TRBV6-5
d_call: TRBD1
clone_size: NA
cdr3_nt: TGTGCCAGCAGTTCCCAACGACAGGGCCCATACGAGCAGTACTTC
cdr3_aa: CASSSQRQGPYEQYF

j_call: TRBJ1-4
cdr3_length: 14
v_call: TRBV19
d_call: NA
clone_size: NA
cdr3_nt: TGTGCCAGTAGTTCCCCAAAACTTAATGAAAAACTGTTTTTT
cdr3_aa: CASSSPKLNEKLFF

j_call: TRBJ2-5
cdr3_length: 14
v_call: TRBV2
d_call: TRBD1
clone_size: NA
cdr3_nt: TGTGCCAGCAGGGGGACAGGACGACAAGAGACCCAGTACTTC
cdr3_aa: CASRGTGRQETQYF

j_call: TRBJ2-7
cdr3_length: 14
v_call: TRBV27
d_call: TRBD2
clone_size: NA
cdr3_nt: TGTGCCAGCAGTGAGGGACTAGGGAATTACGAGCAGTACTTC
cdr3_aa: CASSEGLGNYEQYF

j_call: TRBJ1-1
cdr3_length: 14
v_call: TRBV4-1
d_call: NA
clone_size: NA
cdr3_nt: TGCGCCAGCAGCCAAGATTGGGGCAGGGGAGAAGCTTTCTTT
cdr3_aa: CASSQDWGRGEAFF

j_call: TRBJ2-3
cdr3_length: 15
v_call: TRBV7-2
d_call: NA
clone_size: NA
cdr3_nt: TGTGCCAGCAGCTTAGCCTCCAGGGGAGAAGATACGCAGTATTTT
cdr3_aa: CASSLASRGEDTQYF

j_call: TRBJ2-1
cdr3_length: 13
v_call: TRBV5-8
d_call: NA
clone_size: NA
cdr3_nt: TGTGCCAGCAGCGCAAGACAGTTTTGGGCTCCGTTCTTC
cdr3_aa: CASSARQFWAPFF

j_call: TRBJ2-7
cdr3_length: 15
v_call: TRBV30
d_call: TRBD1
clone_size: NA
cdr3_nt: TGTGCCTGGGGTGGCGGGACAGGGGGAGGCCACGAGCAGTACTTC
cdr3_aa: CAWGGGTGGGHEQYF

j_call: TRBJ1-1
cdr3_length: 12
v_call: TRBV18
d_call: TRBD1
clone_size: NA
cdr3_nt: TGTGCCAGCTCACCGGACAGGATTGAAGCTTTCTTT
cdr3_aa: CASSPDRIEAFF

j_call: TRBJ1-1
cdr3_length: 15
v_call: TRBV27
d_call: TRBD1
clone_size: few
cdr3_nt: TGTGCCAGCAGTCTCCGGACAGGGACTGACACTGAAGCTTTCTTT
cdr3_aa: CASSLRTGTDTEAFF

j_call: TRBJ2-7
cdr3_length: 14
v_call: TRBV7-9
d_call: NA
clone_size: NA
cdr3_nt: TGTGCCAGCAGCGACGCACAGGAGACCTACGAGCAGTACTTC
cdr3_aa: CASSDAQETYEQYF

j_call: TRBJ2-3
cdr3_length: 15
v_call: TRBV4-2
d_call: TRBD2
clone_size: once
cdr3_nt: TGTGCCAGCAGCCAAGGGCTAGCGGGCTGGGATACGCAGTATTTT
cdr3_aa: CASSQGLAGWDTQYF

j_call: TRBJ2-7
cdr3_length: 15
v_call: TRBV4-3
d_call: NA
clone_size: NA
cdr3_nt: TGCGCCAGCAGCCAAGCGGCAGGGCAGAAACACGAGCAGTACTTC
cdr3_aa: CASSQAAGQKHEQYF

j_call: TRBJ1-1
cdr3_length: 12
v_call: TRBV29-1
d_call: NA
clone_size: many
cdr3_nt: TGCAGCGTTGAAGGGGCGGGCACTGAAGCTTTCTTT
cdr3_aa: CSVEGAGTEAFF

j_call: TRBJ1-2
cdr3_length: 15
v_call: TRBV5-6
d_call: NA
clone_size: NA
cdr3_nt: TGTGCCAGCAGCCCGGACTGGCAGGAGGCCTATGGCTACACCTTC
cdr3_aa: CASSPDWQEAYGYTF

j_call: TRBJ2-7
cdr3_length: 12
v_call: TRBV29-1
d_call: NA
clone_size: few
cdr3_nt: TGCAGCGTAGGGGGACAAACCTACGAGCAGTACTTC
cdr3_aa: CSVGGQTYEQYF

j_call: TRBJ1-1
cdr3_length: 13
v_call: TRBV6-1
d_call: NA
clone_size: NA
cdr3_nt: TGTGCCAGCAGTGAAACAGGGTCGGATGAAGCTTTCTTT
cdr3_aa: CASSETGSDEAFF